This T cell receptor beta chain was captured in a study of T cell responses to AZD1222 COVID-19 vaccine. Whole-study results and caveats: Epitopes outside B.1.351 and B.1.1.7 mutated regions reportedly drew nearly half of spike TCRs.

This table comes from immunoSEQ multiplex PCR, and its TCRdb copy is limited to in-frame clones, with some not included. The data contain about 150,000 clones, about 90% of them seen just once; the ten biggest clones take up 2.5% to 4%. Concerning this clone: The target antigen is unknown.

This TCR came from an adult who received the AZD1222 COVID-19 vaccine. This sample comprised peripheral blood, obtained 28 days after the second AZD1222 dose.

The chain's CDR3 is CASNLDRMNTEAFF. The CDR3 DNA is TGTGCCAGCAATCTAGACAGAATGAACACTGAAGCTTTCTTT. The V gene is TRBV28, the J gene TRBJ1-1; D is perhaps TRBD1 (5 bases). Per the germline V gene, CDR1 is MDHEN and CDR2 is SYDVKM. V was trimmed by 7 bases and J by 0 bases, leaving 12 bases between them. This CDR3 has 14 residues.